Included here is one T cell receptor (beta chain) sequence, with context. The entry originates in a study of blood T cell repertoires in COVID-19. The CDR3 is 14 residues long. V lost 2 bases and J 2 bases, leaving 10 bases between the germline ends. Germline values: CDR1 SGHDN, CDR2 FVKESK. The repertoire was sequenced with immunoSEQ multiplex PCR; TCRdb's copy has only in-frame clones and lacks some. The sample has fewer than 350,000 clones, approximately 89% seen once; the top ten hold about 3%. Assignments of participants to cohorts depended upon their own reported clinical history. The sequencing input was PBMCs or T cells enriched from blood (not recorded which). This TCR derives from a man between 40 and 49 years old who had been exposed to COVID-19. V and J are TRBV14 and TRBJ2-7; unclear D gene. As DNA, the CDR3 is TGTGCCAGCAGCCAATTCGCAACAGCCTACGAGCAGTACTTC. Translation: CASSQFATAYEQYF.